The rows below give T cell receptor beta chains drawn from one sample of a study of blood T cell repertoires in COVID-19. Using immunoSEQ multiplex PCR, the repertoire was profiled, and TCRdb retains in-frame clones only, with some absent. The repertoire holds around 180,000 clones, with roughly nine tenths as singletons. The sample comprised PBMCs or T cells enriched from blood (not recorded which). The receptors derive from a woman between 40 and 55 years old with acute COVID-19. Both conserved end residues are part of each CDR3. A D gene is named only where the DNA matches it firmly. A row's size may be missing; if present it is once, few, many or a size class.

v_call	d_call	clone_size	j_call	cdr3_aa	cdr3_nt
TRBV7-9	.	.	TRBJ2-2	CASDGVSGELFF	TGTGCCAGCGACGGGGTGTCCGGGGAGCTGTTTTTT
TRBV5-5	TRBD2	once	TRBJ2-7	CASSLGLAGLYEQYF	TGTGCCAGCAGCTTGGGACTAGCGGGTCTCTACGAGCAGTACTTC
TRBV7-2	.	.	TRBJ2-7	CASSLVLQPPGRYEQYF	TGTGCCAGCAGCTTAGTACTACAGCCTCCTGGGAGGTACGAGCAGTACTTC
TRBV28	.	once	TRBJ2-3	CASSTSTDTQYF	TGTGCCAGCAGTACTAGCACAGATACGCAGTATTTT
TRBV19	.	.	TRBJ1-4	CASTPTRADSNEKLFF	TGTGCCAGTACCCCGACAAGGGCGGACTCAAATGAAAAACTGTTTTTT
TRBV21-1	.	.	TRBJ2-7	CASSKKAGSSYEQYF	TGTGCCAGCAGCAAAAAGGCAGGGTCCTCCTACGAGCAGTACTTC
TRBV27	TRBD1	.	TRBJ1-2	CASSHGTGDLGGYTF	TGTGCCAGCAGCCATGGGACAGGGGATTTGGGAGGCTACACCTTC
TRBV7-9	TRBD2	.	TRBJ2-3	CASSSYDSGSTDTQYF	TGTGCCAGCAGCTCTTACGATAGCGGGAGCACAGATACGCAGTATTTT
TRBV19	TRBD1	.	TRBJ1-5	CASFPGQGYNQPQHF	TGTGCCAGTTTCCCGGGACAGGGGTACAATCAGCCCCAGCATTTT
TRBV4-3	.	.	TRBJ2-2	CASSRDLIIIKTGNTGELFF	TGCGCCAGCAGCCGCGATTTGATTATAATCAAAACAGGGAACACCGGGGAGCTGTTTTTT
TRBV6-5	.	.	TRBJ1-1	CASRLQGLNTEAFF	TGTGCCAGCCGACTACAGGGTCTAAACACTGAAGCTTTCTTT
TRBV10-3	TRBD1	.	TRBJ1-5	CAISEQGAGNQPQHF	TGTGCCATCAGTGAACAGGGGGCCGGCAATCAGCCCCAGCATTTT
TRBV6-5	TRBD2	.	TRBJ2-1	CASSSLAGGLNNEQFF	TGTGCCAGCAGTTCCTTAGCGGGGGGGCTCAACAATGAGCAGTTCTTC
TRBV20-1	.	few	TRBJ1-5	CSASNPARGNQPQHF	TGCAGTGCTAGTAACCCCGCCAGGGGCAATCAGCCCCAGCATTTT
TRBV25-1	TRBD1	.	TRBJ2-3	CASSGTGGVNTQYF	TGTGCCAGCAGTGGGACAGGGGGAGTAAATACGCAGTATTTT
TRBV7-2	.	.	TRBJ2-1	CASSLSAGNEQFF	TGTGCCAGCAGCTTATCAGCGGGCAATGAGCAGTTCTTC
TRBV28	.	.	TRBJ1-3	CASSLPGSAGNTIYF	TGTGCCAGCAGTTTACCAGGGTCCGCTGGAAACACCATATATTTT
TRBV6-4	.	.	TRBJ1-2	CASSASQGNNYGYTF	TGTGCCAGCAGTGCGTCTCAGGGGAACAACTATGGCTACACCTTC
TRBV4-2	TRBD2	.	TRBJ2-3	CASSQPRGSGTRKTQYF	TGTGCCAGCAGCCAACCCCGGGGTAGCGGGACAAGGAAGACGCAGTATTTT
TRBV29-1	.	.	TRBJ2-7	CSVELAPVPYEQYF	TGCAGCGTTGAGCTCGCGCCGGTCCCCTACGAGCAGTACTTC
TRBV5-5	TRBD1	.	TRBJ2-5	CASSSRDRQETQYF	TGTGCCAGCAGCAGTCGGGACAGGCAAGAGACCCAGTACTTC
TRBV28	.	.	TRBJ1-6	CASSGPRGVSNSPLHF	TGTGCCAGCAGTGGCCCACGGGGGGTCAGCAATTCACCCCTCCACTTT
TRBV4-1	.	.	TRBJ1-6	CASSQEPTGINSPLHF	TGCGCCAGCAGCCAAGAGCCTACAGGGATCAATTCACCCCTCCACTTT
TRBV19	.	once	TRBJ1-2	CASSPWASNYGYTF	TGTGCCAGTAGCCCGTGGGCGTCTAACTATGGCTACACCTTC
TRBV19	.	.	TRBJ1-4	CASSISGATNEKLFF	TGTGCCAGTAGTATCAGTGGAGCAACTAATGAAAAACTGTTTTTT
TRBV28	.	.	TRBJ1-1	CASTLATGSNTEAFF	TGTGCCAGCACCTTGGCGACAGGTTCGAACACTGAAGCTTTCTTT
TRBV6-5	TRBD1	.	TRBJ2-2	CASSTRTGHGELFF	TGTGCCAGCAGTACCCGGACAGGCCACGGGGAGCTGTTTTTT
TRBV30	.	.	TRBJ2-7	CAWSPTGWEQYF	TGTGCCTGGAGCCCAACAGGGTGGGAGCAGTACTTC
TRBV7-9	TRBD2	.	TRBJ2-1	CASSFPPRGGEDNEQFF	TGTGCCAGCAGCTTCCCCCCACGGGGGGGGGAGGACAATGAGCAGTTCTTC
TRBV28	.	once	TRBJ2-7	CATRLPGEQYF	TGTGCCACTAGACTACCGGGCGAGCAGTACTTC
TRBV19	TRBD2	.	TRBJ2-1	CATQRGGLAGDANEQFF	TGTGCCACCCAACGCGGGGGACTAGCGGGAGACGCCAATGAGCAGTTCTTC
TRBV5-4	TRBD1	.	TRBJ2-7	CASQKQGAEGYEQYF	TGTGCCAGCCAAAAACAGGGGGCTGAAGGGTACGAGCAGTACTTC
TRBV5-4	.	.	TRBJ2-5	CASSSDSGQETQYF	TGTGCCAGCAGCTCCGACTCGGGACAAGAGACCCAGTACTTC
TRBV19	TRBD2	.	TRBJ2-3	CASRLATSTDTQYF	TGTGCCAGTCGACTAGCGACTAGCACAGATACGCAGTATTTT
TRBV4-1	.	.	TRBJ1-1	CASSQSDSPNTEAFF	TGCGCCAGCAGCCAATCGGACAGCCCGAACACTGAAGCTTTCTTT
TRBV9	.	.	TRBJ2-5	CASSGAGGDQYF	TGTGCCAGCAGCGGCGCGGGTGGTGACCAGTACTTC
TRBV7-8	.	.	TRBJ2-3	CASSRRDTQYF	TGTGCCAGCAGCCGGCGAGATACGCAGTATTTT
TRBV19	TRBD2	.	TRBJ2-3	CASSVSGDTQYF	TGTGCCAGTAGTGTAAGCGGGGACACGCAGTATTTT
TRBV5-1	TRBD2	.	TRBJ2-5	CASSLGTSGGQETQYF	TGCGCCAGCAGCCTCGGGACTAGCGGGGGACAAGAGACCCAGTACTTC
TRBV5-1	.	.	TRBJ2-2	CASSLEGTGELFF	TGCGCCAGCAGCTTGGAGGGGACCGGGGAGCTGTTTTTT
TRBV7-9	TRBD1	.	TRBJ1-2	CASSLETGEANYGYTF	TGTGCCAGCAGCTTAGAGACAGGGGAAGCTAACTATGGCTACACCTTC
TRBV3-1/TRBV3-2	TRBD2	.	TRBJ2-7	CASSKGLAGETYEQYF	TGTGCCAGCAGCAAGGGACTAGCGGGGGAAACCTACGAGCAGTACTTC